This TCR beta chain appears in the sequencing data of a study of T cell repertoires in cytomegalovirus infection. Study-wide findings and caveats: HLA-C-restricted, CMV-specific TCR beta clonotypes were dominant ex vivo. Frequencies of public TCR beta families were cumulated, and this identified carriers of CMV plus the relevant HLA.

This clonotype appeared once. What it binds is unknown. TCRdb passed the reads through MiXCR, listing each CDR3 protein once. This table holds a few hundred thousand distinct CDR3 sequences, around a third found once. This CDR3 contains 20 residues. CDR1 is MNHEY, CDR2 SVGEGT, per germline. Trimming at V came to 0 bases and at J to 0 bases, leaving 7 bases not matched to a gene. The material sequenced was cultured PBMCs, taken from culture after CMV antigen stimulation. The V and J genes are TRBV6-2 or TRBV6-3 and TRBJ2-4; 14 bases agree with TRBD2. The sequence derives from a human donor in good health (CMV status not recorded). Some clones in this sample may be carry-over from other donors' samples. CDR3 sequence reads: CASSYSPGLAGVIAKNIQYF. The CDR3 nucleotides are TGTGCCAGCAGTTACTCTCCGGGACTAGCGGGAGTAATAGCCAAAAACATTCAGTACTTC.